This T cell receptor (beta chain) was identified during a study of CD8+ T cells in alopecia areata. Treatment specified: oral pan-JAK inhibitor, 5-10 mg twice daily. Sorting of PBMCs yielded the CD4+ and CD8+ T cells. Sequencing templates came from extracted RNA that was reverse transcribed into cDNA. Data came from immunoSEQ multiplex PCR; TCRdb stores just in-frame clones and leaves some out. The table has about 90,000 clones, around 44% seen once. The CDR3 runs 15 residues. Germline trimming cut 9 bases from V and 0 bases from J; bases unmatched to any gene: 10. CDR1 and CDR2 from the germline V gene are LNHNV and YYDKDF (reference sequence).

Specimen: CD8+ T cells sorted from blood, collected at week 24, from a patient treated with tofacitinib. This sequence originates from a human donor with alopecia areata. This chain uses TRBV15 with TRBJ1-2; 7 bases agree with TRBD1. The CDR3 is CATWTGRLANYGYTF. The CDR3 DNA is TGTGCCACGTGGACAGGCCGACTAGCTAACTATGGCTACACCTTC.